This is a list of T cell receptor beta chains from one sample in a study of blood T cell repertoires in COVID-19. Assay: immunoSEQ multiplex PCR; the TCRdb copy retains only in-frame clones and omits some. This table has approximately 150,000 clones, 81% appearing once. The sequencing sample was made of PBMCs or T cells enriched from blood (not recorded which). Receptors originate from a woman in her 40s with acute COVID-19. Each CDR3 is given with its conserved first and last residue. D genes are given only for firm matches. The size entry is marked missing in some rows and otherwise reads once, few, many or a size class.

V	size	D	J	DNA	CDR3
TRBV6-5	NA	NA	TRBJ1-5	TGTGCCACCACTGGGGGGGAAAGCAATCAGCCCCAGCATTTT	CATTGGESNQPQHF
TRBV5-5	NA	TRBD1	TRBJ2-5	TGTGCCAGCATCACTCTACAGGGGGCGGGAGAGACCCAGTACTTC	CASITLQGAGETQYF
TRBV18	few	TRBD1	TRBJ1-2	TGTGCCAGCTCACCACGGGACAGGGGATATGGCTACACCTTC	CASSPRDRGYGYTF
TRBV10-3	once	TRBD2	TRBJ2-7	TGTGCCATCAGTGAGACTAGCGGGAGTGTATCCGAGCAGTACTTC	CAISETSGSVSEQYF
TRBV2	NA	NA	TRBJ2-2	TGTGCCAGCAGTGAGCGCCCCCTCTCCGGGGAGCTGTTTTTT	CASSERPLSGELFF
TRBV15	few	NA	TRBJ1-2	TGTGCCACCAGCAGACAGGGAAACTATGGCTACACCTTC	CATSRQGNYGYTF
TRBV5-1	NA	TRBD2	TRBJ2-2	TGCGCCAGTGGCCCCCGGGAGGGCCCAAACACCGGGGAGCTGTTTTTT	CASGPREGPNTGELFF
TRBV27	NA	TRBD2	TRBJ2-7	TGTGCCAGCAGTGGCCGGACTAGCGTTCAGTACGAGCAGTACTTC	CASSGRTSVQYEQYF
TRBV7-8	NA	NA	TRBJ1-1	TGTGCCAGCTTGGCCCGGGTGAACACTGAAGCTTTCTTT	CASLARVNTEAFF
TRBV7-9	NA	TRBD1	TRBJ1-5	TGTGCCAGCAGCCTTACAGGGGAGAATCAGCCCCAGCATTTT	CASSLTGENQPQHF
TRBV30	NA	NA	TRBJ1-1	TGTGCCTGGAGTCTAACGAACACTGAAGCTTTCTTT	CAWSLTNTEAFF
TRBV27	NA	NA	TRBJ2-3	TGTGCCAGCAGTTTGGGAATAGCGGAAACAGATACGCAGTATTTT	CASSLGIAETDTQYF
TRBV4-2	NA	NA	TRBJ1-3	TGTGCCAGCAGCCTCGGGGAGGGCTTTGACGGAAACACCATATATTTT	CASSLGEGFDGNTIYF
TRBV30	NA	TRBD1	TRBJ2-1	TGTGCCTGGACGGGGCGGGACAGGGGGTTAAAGCGGGGGTACAATGAGCAGTTCTTC	CAWTGRDRGLKRGYNEQFF
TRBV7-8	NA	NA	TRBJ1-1	TGTGCCAGTCATACTACCCCGGACAGCCAAAAGAACACTGAAGCTTTCTTT	CASHTTPDSQKNTEAFF
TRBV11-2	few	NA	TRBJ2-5	TGTGCCAGCAGCTTAGGAGCCGAGACCCAGTACTTC	CASSLGAETQYF
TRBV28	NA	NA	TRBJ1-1	TGTGCCAGCACTGTGGGCCTGAACACTGAAGCTTTCTTT	CASTVGLNTEAFF
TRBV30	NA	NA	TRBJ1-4	TGTGCCTGGGGACCGGGGTTGACTAATGAAAAACTGTTTTTT	CAWGPGLTNEKLFF
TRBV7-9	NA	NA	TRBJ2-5	TGTGCCAGCAGCTTCCCGGTGATGGAGACCCAGTACTTC	CASSFPVMETQYF
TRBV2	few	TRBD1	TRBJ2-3	TGTGCCAGCAGGCTTCCAGGGGGAGATACGCAGTATTTT	CASRLPGGDTQYF
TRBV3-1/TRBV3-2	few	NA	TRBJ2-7	TGTGCCAGCAGCCAAGTGGCAGACGAGCAGTACTTC	CASSQVADEQYF
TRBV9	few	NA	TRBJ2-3	TGTGCCAGCAGCGCGCTCCCCGGCCCCGGGGCAGATACGCAGTATTTT	CASSALPGPGADTQYF
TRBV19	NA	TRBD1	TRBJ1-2	TGTGCCAGTAGTGGCTCGGGACAGGGTTTTGGCTACACCTTC	CASSGSGQGFGYTF
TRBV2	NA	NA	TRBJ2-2	TGTGCCAGCAGTGAACAGAGCGGGAACACCGGGGAGCTGTTTTTT	CASSEQSGNTGELFF
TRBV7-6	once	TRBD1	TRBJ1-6	TGTGCCAGCAGCTTATGGGGCAGGGGGTCGGATAATTCACCCCTCCACTTT	CASSLWGRGSDNSPLHF
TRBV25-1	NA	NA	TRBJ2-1	TGTGCCAGCAGTGAAGGGGGGGCCTATGAGCAGTTCTTC	CASSEGGAYEQFF
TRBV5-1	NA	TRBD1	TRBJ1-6	TGCGCCAGCACCCCCGGACAGGGCTATAATTCACCCCTCCACTTT	CASTPGQGYNSPLHF
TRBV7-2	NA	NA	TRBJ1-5	TGTGCCAGCAGCTTAGGTCTTGGGCTTTATCAGCCCCAGCATTTT	CASSLGLGLYQPQHF
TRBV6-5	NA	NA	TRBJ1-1	TGTGCCAGCAGTTACTCGGGCGACAGCCTTTACACTGAAGCTTTCTTT	CASSYSGDSLYTEAFF
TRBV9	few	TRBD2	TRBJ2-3	TGTGCCAGCAGCGGGGGACTAGCGGAGATAAGAAATACGCAGTATTTT	CASSGGLAEIRNTQYF
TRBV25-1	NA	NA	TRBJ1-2	TGTGCCAGCAGTCCACCAGCGGGACGTTATGGCTACACCTTC	CASSPPAGRYGYTF
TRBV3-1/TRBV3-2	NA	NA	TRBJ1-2	TGTGCCAGCAGCCAAGTAGGAGCGGCGAGGAACTATGGCTACACCTTC	CASSQVGAARNYGYTF
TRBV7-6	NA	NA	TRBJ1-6	TGTGCCAGCAGCTTAGATGGACGAGGGCATTCACCCCTCCACTTT	CASSLDGRGHSPLHF